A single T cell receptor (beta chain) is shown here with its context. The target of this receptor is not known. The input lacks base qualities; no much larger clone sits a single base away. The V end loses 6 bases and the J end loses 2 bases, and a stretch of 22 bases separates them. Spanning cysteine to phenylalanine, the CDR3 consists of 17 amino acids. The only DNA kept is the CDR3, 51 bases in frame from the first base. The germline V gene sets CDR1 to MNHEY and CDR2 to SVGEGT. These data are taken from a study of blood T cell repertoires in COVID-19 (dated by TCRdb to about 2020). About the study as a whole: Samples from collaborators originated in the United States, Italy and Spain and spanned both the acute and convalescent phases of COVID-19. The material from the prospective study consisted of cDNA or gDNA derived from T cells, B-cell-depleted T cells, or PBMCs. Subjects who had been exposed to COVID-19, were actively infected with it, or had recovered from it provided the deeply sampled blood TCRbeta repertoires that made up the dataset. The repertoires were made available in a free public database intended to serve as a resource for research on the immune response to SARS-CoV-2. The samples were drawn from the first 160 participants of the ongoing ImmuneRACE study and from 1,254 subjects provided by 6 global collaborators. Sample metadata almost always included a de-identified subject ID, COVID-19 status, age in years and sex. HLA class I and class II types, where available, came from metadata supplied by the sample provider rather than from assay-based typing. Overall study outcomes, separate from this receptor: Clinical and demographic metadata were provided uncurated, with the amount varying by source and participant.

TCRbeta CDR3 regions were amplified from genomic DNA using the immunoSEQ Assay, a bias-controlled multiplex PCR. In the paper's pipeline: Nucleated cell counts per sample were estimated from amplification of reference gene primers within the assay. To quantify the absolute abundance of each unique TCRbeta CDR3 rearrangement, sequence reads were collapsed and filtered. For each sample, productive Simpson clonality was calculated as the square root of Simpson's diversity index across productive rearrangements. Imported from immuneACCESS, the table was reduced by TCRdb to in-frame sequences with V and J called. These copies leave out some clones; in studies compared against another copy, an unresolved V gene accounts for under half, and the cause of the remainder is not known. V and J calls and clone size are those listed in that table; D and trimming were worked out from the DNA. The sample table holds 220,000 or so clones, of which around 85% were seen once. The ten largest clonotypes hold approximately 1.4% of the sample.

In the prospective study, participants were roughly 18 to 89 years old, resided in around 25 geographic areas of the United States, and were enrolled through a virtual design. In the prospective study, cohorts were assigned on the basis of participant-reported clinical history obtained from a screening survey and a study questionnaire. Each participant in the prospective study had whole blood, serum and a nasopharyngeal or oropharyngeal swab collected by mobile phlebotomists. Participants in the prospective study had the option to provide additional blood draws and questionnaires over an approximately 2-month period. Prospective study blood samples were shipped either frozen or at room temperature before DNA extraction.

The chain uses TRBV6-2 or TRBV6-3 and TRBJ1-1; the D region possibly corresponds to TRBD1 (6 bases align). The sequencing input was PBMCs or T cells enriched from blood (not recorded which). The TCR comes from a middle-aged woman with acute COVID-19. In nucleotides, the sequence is TGTGCCAGCAGCCGCAATAGGAGGGGGGGCAAAAACACTGAAGCTTTCTTT. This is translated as CASSRNRRGGKNTEAFF.